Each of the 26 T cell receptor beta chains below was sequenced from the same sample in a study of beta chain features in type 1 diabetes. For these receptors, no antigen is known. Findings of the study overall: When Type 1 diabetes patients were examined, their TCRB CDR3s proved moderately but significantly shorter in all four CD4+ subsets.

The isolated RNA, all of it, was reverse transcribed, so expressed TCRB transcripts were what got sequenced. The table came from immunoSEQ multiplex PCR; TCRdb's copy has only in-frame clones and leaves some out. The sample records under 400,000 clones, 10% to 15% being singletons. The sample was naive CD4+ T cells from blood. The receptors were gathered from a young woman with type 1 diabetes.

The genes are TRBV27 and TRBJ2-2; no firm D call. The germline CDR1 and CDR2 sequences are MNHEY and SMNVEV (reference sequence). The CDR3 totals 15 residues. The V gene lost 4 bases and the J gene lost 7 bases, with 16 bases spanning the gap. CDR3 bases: TGTGCCAGCAGTTACCTACTACCGACGGTCGGGGAGCTGTTTTTT. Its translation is CASSYLLPTVGELFF.

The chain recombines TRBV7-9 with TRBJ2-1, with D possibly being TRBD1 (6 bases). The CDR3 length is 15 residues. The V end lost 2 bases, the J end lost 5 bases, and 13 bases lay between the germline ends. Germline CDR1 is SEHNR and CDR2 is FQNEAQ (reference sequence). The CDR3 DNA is TGTGCCAGCAGCTTAAACGGACAGCCAAACAATGAGCAGTTCTTC. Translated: CASSLNGQPNNEQFF.

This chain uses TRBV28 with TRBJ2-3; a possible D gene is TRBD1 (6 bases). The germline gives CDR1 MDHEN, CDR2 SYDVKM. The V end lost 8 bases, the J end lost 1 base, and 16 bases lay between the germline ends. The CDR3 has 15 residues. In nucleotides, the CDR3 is TGTGCCAGCTCAATAGGGGGAACACGCACAGATACGCAGTATTTT. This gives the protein CASSIGGTRTDTQYF.

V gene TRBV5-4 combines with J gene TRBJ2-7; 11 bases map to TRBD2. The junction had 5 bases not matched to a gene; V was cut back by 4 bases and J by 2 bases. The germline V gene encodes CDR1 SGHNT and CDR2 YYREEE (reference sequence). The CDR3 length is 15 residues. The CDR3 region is CASSPGLAATYEQYF. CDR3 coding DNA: TGTGCCAGCAGCCCGGGACTAGCGGCCACCTACGAGCAGTACTTC.

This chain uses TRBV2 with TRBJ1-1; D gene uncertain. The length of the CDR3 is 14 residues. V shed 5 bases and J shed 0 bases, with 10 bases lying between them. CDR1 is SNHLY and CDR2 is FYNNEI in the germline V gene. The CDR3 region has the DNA TGTGCCAGCAGTTCTCCTTCTCTGAACACTGAAGCTTTCTTT. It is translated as CASSSPSLNTEAFF.

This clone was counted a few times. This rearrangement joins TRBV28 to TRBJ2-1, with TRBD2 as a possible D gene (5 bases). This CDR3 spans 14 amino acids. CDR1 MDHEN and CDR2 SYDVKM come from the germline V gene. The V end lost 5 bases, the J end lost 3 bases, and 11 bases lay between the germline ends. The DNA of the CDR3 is TGTGCCAGCAGTCCCGGGAAGTTCTACAATGAGCAGTTCTTC. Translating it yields CASSPGKFYNEQFF.

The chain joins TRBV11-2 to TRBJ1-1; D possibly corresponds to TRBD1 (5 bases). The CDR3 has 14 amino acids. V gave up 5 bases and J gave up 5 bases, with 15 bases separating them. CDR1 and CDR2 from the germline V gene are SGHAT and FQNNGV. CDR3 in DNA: TGTGCCAGCAGCCCGGGGGGTGTTTGGACTGAAGCTTTCTTT. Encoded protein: CASSPGGVWTEAFF.

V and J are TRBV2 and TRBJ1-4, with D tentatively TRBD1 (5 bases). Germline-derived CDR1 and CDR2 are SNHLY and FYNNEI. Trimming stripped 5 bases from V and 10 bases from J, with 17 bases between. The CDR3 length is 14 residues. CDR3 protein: CASSTGGLWGKLFF. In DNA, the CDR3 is TGTGCCAGCAGTACAGGCGGTCTCTGGGGAAAACTGTTTTTT.

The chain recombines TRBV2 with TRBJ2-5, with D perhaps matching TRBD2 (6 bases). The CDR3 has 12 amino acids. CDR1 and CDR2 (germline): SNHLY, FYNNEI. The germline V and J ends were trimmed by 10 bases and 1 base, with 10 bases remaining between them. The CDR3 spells CAILEGQETQYF. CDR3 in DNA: TGTGCCATACTGGAGGGCCAAGAGACCCAGTACTTC.

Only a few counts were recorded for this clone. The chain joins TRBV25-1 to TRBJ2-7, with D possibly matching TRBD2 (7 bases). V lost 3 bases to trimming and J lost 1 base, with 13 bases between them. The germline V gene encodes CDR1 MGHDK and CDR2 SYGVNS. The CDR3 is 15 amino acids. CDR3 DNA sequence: TGTGCCAGCAGTGATCAGAGGGGGGGTTCCTACGAGCAGTACTTC. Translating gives CASSDQRGGSYEQYF.

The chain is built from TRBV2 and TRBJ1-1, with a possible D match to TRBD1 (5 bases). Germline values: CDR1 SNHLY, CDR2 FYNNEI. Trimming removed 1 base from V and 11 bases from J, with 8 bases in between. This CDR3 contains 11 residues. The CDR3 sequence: CASSEVGGAFF. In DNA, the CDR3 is TGTGCCAGCAGTGAAGTCGGGGGGGCTTTCTTT.

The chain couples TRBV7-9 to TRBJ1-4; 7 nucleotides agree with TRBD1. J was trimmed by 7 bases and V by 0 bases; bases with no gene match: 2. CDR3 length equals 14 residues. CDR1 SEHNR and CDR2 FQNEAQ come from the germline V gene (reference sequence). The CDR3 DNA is TGTGCCAGCAGCTTAGCCGGGGACAGTGAAAAACTGTTTTTT. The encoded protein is CASSLAGDSEKLFF. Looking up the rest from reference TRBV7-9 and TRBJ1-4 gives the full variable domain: DTGVSQNPRHKITKRGQNVTFRCDPISEHNRLYWYRQTLGQGPEFLTYFQNEAQLEKSRLLSDRFSAERPKGSFSTLEIQRTEQGDSAMYLCASSLAGDSEKLFFGSGTQLSVL.

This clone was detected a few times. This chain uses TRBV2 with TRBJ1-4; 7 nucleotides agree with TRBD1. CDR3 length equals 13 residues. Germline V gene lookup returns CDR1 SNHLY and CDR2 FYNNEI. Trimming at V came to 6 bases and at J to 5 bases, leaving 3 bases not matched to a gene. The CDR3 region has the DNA TGTGCCAGCAGAGGGGACAGCAATGAAAAACTGTTTTTT. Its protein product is CASRGDSNEKLFF.

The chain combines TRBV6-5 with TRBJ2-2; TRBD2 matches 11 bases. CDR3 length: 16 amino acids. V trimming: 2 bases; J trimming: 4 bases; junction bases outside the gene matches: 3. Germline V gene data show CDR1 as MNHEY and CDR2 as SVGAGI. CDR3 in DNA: TGTGCCAGCAGTTACCGTAGCGGGAGGGCCACCGGGGAGCTGTTTTTT. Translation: CASSYRSGRATGELFF.

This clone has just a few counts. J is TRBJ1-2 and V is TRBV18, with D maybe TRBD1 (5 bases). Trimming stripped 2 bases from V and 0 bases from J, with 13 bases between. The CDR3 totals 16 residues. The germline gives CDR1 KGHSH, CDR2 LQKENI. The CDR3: CASSPSSQDTNYGYTF. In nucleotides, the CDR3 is TGTGCCAGCTCACCATCCTCCCAGGACACTAACTATGGCTACACCTTC.

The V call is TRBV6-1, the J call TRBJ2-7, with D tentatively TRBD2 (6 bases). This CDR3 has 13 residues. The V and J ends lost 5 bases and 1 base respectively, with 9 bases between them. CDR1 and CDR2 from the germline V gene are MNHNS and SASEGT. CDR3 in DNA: TGTGCCAGCAGTTCGGCGGGGTCCTACGAGCAGTACTTC. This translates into CASSSAGSYEQYF.

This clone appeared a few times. CDR3 sequence reads: CASSLGAPDTQYF. In nucleotides, the CDR3 is TGCGCCAGCAGCTTGGGGGCACCAGATACGCAGTATTTT. This chain connects TRBV5-1 to TRBJ2-3; D remains ambiguous. V lost 0 bases, J lost 4 bases, and 6 bases lay in between. This CDR3 contains 13 residues. Germline V gene sequence: CDR1 SGHRS, CDR2 YFSETQ. The full variable domain, in which reference TRBV5-1 and TRBJ2-3 provide the parts outside the CDR3, is KAGVTQTPRYLIKTRGQQVTLSCSPISGHRSVSWYQQTPGQGLQFLFEYFSETQRNKGNFPGRFSGRQFSNSRSEMNVSTLELGDSALYLCASSLGAPDTQYFGPGTRLTVL.

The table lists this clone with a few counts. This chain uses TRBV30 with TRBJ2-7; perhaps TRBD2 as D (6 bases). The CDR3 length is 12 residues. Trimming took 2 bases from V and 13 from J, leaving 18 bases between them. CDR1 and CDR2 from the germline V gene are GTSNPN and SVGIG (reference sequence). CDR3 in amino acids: CAWSMERASHYF. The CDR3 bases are TGTGCCTGGAGTATGGAGCGGGCCTCCCATTACTTC.

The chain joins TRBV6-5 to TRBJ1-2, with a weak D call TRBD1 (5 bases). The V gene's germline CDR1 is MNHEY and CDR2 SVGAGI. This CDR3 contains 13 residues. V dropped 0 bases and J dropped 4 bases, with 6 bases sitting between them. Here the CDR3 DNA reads TGTGCCAGCAGTTACTCGGGGGGCTATGGCTACACCTTC. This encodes CASSYSGGYGYTF.

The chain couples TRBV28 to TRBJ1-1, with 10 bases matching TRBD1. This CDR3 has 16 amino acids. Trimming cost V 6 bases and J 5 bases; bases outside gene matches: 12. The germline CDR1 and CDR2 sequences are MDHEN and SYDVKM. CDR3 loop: CASSFLRTGGFTEAFF. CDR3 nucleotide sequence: TGTGCCAGCAGCTTCCTAAGGACAGGGGGTTTTACTGAAGCTTTCTTT.

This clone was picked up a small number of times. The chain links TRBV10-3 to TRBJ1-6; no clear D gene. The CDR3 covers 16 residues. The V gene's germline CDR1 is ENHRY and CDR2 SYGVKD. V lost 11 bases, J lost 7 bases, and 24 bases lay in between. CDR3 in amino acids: CAVAHTSHRVNSPLHF. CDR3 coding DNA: TGTGCCGTAGCACACACATCCCACCGAGTAAATTCACCCCTCCACTTT.

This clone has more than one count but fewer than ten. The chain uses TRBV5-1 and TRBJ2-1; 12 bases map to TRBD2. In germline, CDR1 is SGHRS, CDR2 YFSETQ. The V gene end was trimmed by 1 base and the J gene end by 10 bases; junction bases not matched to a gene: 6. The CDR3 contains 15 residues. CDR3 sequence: CASSLLAGGESEQFF. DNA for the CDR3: TGCGCCAGCAGCTTGCTAGCGGGAGGGGAGTCGGAGCAGTTCTTC.

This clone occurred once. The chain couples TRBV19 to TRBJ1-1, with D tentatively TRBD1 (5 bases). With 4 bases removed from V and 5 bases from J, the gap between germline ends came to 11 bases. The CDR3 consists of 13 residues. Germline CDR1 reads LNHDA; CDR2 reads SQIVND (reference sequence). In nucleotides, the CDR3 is TGTGCCAGTAGTAGGAGGGGAGGAACTGAAGCTTTCTTT. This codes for CASSRRGGTEAFF.

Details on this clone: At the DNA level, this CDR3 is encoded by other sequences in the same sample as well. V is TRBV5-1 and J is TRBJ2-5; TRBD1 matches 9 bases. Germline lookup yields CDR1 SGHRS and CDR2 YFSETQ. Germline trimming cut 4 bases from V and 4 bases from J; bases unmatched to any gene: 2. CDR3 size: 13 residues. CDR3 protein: CASSPGQGETQYF. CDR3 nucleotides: TGCGCCAGCAGCCCGGGACAGGGAGAGACCCAGTACTTC. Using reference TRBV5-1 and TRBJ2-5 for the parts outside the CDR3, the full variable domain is KAGVTQTPRYLIKTRGQQVTLSCSPISGHRSVSWYQQTPGQGLQFLFEYFSETQRNKGNFPGRFSGRQFSNSRSEMNVSTLELGDSALYLCASSPGQGETQYFGPGTRLLVL.

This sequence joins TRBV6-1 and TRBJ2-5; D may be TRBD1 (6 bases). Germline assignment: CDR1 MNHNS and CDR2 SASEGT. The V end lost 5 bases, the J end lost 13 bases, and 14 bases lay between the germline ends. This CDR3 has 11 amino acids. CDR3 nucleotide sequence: TGTGCCAGCAGTCCCCGGACAGTCCTGTACTTC. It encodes CASSPRTVLYF.

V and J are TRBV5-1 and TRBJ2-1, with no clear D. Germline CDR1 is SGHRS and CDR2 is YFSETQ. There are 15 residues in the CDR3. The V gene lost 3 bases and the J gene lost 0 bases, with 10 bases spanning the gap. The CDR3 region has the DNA TGCGCCAGCAGCTCAACTTCGGGCTCCTACAATGAGCAGTTCTTC. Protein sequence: CASSSTSGSYNEQFF.